The 6 T cell receptor beta chains listed next were all sequenced from one sample in a study of blood T cell repertoires in COVID-19. Sequenced by immunoSEQ multiplex PCR; TCRdb stores in-frame clones only, minus some. The sample carries a few hundred thousand clones, almost 90% recorded once. Sequencing used PBMCs or T cells enriched from blood (not recorded which). The origin of the receptors is a woman aged 18-29 years with acute COVID-19.

The gene calls are TRBV27 and TRBJ2-7; 7 bases match TRBD2. V lost 2 bases, J lost 6 bases, and 13 bases stayed unmatched. Germline CDR1 reads MNHEY; CDR2 reads SMNVEV (reference sequence). The CDR3 totals 16 residues. For the CDR3, the DNA is TGTGCCAGCAGTTTAAGTAACGCGGGAGCCAACTCCGAGCAGTACTTC. Amino acids: CASSLSNAGANSEQYF.

The rearrangement joins TRBV27 to TRBJ2-1, with 7 bases lining up with TRBD2. V gave up 10 bases and J gave up 3 bases; unmatched junction bases: 18. This CDR3 has 17 amino acids. Germline values: CDR1 MNHEY, CDR2 SMNVEV (reference sequence). The CDR3 nucleotides are TGTGCCACTCGACCCCCGCTGGACCGGGACTACTACAATGAGCAGTTCTTC. Encoded protein: CATRPPLDRDYYNEQFF.

Points on this clone: Distinct nucleotide sequences in the sample also encode this CDR3. CDR3 coding DNA: TGTGCCAGCAGTTCCGGGACAGGGACCTACGAGCAGTACTTC. Encoded protein: CASSSGTGTYEQYF. This chain links TRBV2 with TRBJ2-7; 9 bases are shared with TRBD1. The CDR3 has 14 residues. The germline V gene encodes CDR1 SNHLY and CDR2 FYNNEI. Trimming took 5 bases from V and 2 from J; bases not matched to a gene: 4.

This chain uses TRBV9 with TRBJ2-1, with a weak D call TRBD2 (6 bases). Germline loops: CDR1 SGDLS, CDR2 YYNGEE. The ends were cut back, 0 bases at V and 7 bases at J, with 8 bases in the middle. The CDR3 is 13 amino acids. CDR3 sequence reads: CASSVVRGNEQFF. CDR3 in DNA: TGTGCCAGCAGCGTAGTTCGGGGGAATGAGCAGTTCTTC.

J is TRBJ2-3 and V is TRBV5-1; 10 nucleotides align to TRBD1. V trimming: 0 bases; J trimming: 5 bases; junction bases outside the gene matches: 6. The germline CDR1 and CDR2 sequences are SGHRS and YFSETQ. The CDR3 is made up of 16 amino acids. The CDR3 DNA sequence: TGCGCCAGCAGCTTGGCCGACAGGGGGCGGGGAGATACGCAGTATTTT. Protein product: CASSLADRGRGDTQYF.

The rearrangement uses TRBV5-1 and TRBJ2-5, with 7 positions matching TRBD1. The CDR3 consists of 13 residues. Germline CDR1 SGHRS, CDR2 YFSETQ. Trimming cost V 3 bases and J 4 bases; bases outside gene matches: 3. The CDR3, as DNA: TGCGCCAGCAGCTGGGCAGGGGGAGAGACCCAGTACTTC. Its translation is CASSWAGGETQYF.